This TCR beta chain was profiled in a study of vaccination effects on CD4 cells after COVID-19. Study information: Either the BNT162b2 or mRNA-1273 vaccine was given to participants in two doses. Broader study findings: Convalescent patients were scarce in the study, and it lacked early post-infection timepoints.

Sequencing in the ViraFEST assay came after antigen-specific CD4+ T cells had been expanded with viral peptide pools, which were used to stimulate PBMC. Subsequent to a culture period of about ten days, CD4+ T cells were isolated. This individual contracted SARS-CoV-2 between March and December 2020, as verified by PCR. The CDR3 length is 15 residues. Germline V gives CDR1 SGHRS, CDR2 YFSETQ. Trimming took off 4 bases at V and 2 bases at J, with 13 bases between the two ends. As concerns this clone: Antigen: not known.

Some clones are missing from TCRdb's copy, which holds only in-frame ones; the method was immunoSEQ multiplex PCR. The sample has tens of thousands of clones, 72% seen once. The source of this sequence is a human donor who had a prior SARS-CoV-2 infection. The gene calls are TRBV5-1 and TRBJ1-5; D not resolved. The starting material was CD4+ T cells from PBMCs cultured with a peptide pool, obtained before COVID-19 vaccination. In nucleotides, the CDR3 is TGCGCCAGCAGCCCCGGTATCTACGGCAATCAGCCCCAGCATTTT. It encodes CASSPGIYGNQPQHF.